Sequencing of this T cell receptor beta chain was carried out in a study of a mutant IDH1 vaccine in newly diagnosed glioma (dated by TCRdb to the early 2020s). A note on the overall study: Across visits V03 through V10, patients got a total of eight vaccinations, given in weeks 1, 3, 5, 7, 11, 15, 19 and 23. Prior to enrollment, standard therapy consisting of radiotherapy alone, temozolomide alone, or radiochemotherapy with temozolomide had been administered to patients, with the combination being received by most patients. Of the approximately 35 treated patients, around 60% were male and 37.5% were female, and a mean age of about 37 years was recorded. Longitudinal TCRB deep sequencing was done for some 25 treated patients, wherever samples were available for exploratory analyses. Peripheral blood samples were drawn at six visits, namely V03 (baseline), V05, V07, V10, V12 and V13. In the chemotherapy-containing groups, vaccination started alongside temozolomide cycles, whereas in patients who had radiotherapy alone it started 4-6 weeks after radiotherapy.

The method behind the library was the immunoSEQ multiplex PCR assay. Following the manufacturer's protocol, the hsTCRB Kit was used to amplify rearranged TCR beta chain sequences. An Illumina MiSeq was used to sequence the TCRB libraries. For the original study's pipeline: Demultiplexing, trimming and gene mapping were performed with the kit vendor's proprietary platform. TCRdb mirrors the immuneACCESS table, restricted to in-frame sequences. Some clones are absent from its copies; in checked studies, under half trace to an unresolved V gene, and the reason for the others is unknown. V and J calls and clone size are copied from that table; D and trimming were computed from the DNA. This sample lists about 20,000 clones; approximately 78% were detected once. In total, the top ten clones hold 13% of the sample. The time point label of this sample denotes: week 23, last vaccination. Each vaccine dose was 300 ug of a 20-mer mutant IDH1 peptide in Montanide, given subcutaneously with topical imiquimod. Newly diagnosed WHO grade 3 or 4 IDH1-mutant astrocytomas showing loss of nuclear ATRX were present in the donors. The samples were drawn from NOA16, a multicentre, single-arm, open-label phase I trial in Germany that tested a mutant IDH1 peptide vaccine in humans for the first time. Genomic DNA for TCRB sequencing was isolated from EDTA blood with the DNeasy Blood and Tissue Kit.

Its CDR3 holds 13 amino acids, cysteine through phenylalanine. This entry keeps only the CDR3 DNA: 39 bases, framed from base 1. Based on the germline V gene (reference sequence), the CDR1 and CDR2 sequences are MNHEY and SMNVEV. Deletion took 3 bases off V and 4 bases off J, with a span of 7 bases between the germline ends. Concerning this clone: Its antigen target is currently unknown. No much larger clone is present one base from it, and per-base qualities are unavailable. The same CDR3 can be traced to other DNA sequences in this sample.

Broader findings and caveats from the paper: The authors stated that sample limitations prevented analyses of patient blood samples from being reproduced. Selection of PBMC samples for TCRB deep sequencing was based on availability. Pseudoprogression seemed to be unrelated to changes in the top peripheral T cell clonotypes found by TCRB sequencing. Immune responses induced by the vaccine were seen in approximately 92% of patients across multiple MHC alleles.

The rearranged segments are TRBV27 and TRBJ2-1; perhaps TRBD1 is the D gene, with 5 bases matching. This receptor was taken from a man aged 30 to 39 with glioma. The starting material was PBMCs, obtained from a glioma patient whose treatment included an IDH1 peptide vaccine. The DNA sequence is as follows: TGTGCCAGCAGTTTGGGGCAATACAATGAGCAGTTCTTC. Protein translation: CASSLGQYNEQFF.